This T cell receptor (beta chain) is from a study of T cell responses to AZD1222 COVID-19 vaccine. As for the study in general: Both about-4-week and about-12-week second-dose recipients were combined.

With respect to this clone: What it binds is unknown. The junction and the germline gene differ at one end; a read error may be behind it.

CDR1 and CDR2 (germline): SSHAT, FNYEAQ (reference sequence). The length of the CDR3 is 15 residues. The study's findings and limits: Spike was spanned by vaccine-associated CD4 TCRs, with dominance at 160-218 and 743-854. White British donors predominated, females outnumbered males, and clonal diversity was possibly underestimated.

Repertoires were generated with immunoSEQ multiplex PCR, while TCRdb's copy carries only in-frame clones and drops some. The data hold 140,000 or so clones, with 75% to 90% observed a single time. Source: peripheral blood, taken on day 0 of AZD1222 vaccination. The TCR was taken from an adult in good health. The V call is TRBV7-7, the J call TRBJ2-5; D possibly corresponds to TRBD2 (6 bases). DNA for the CDR3: TGTGCTAGCAGCTTAGGTAGCGGTAGCGGAGAGACCCAGTACTTC. It codes for CASSLGSGSGETQYF.